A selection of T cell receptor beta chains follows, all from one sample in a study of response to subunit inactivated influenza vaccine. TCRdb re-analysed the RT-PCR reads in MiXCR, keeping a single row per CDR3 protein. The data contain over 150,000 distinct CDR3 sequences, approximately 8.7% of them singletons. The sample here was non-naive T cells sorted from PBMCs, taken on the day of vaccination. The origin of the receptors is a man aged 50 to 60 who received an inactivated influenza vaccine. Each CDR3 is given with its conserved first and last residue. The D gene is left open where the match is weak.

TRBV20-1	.	CSALRGGGGSSNQPQHF
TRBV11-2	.	CASSLGDTDTQYF
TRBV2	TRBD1	CASKQQGVTDTQYF
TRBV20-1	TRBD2	CSAPGYSGTSGRDSYNEQFF
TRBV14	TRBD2	CASSQWEGPSGANVLTF
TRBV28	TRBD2	CASRPGTSGSSYEQYF
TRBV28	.	CASRYGGGTEAFF
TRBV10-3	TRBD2	CACSGGDTQYF
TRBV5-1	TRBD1	CASSLSGQDNEQFF
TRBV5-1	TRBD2	CASSPTSNRRGETQYF
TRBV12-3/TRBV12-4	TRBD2	CASSRRTSGSRWGEQFF
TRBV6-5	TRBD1	CASSSRLTGAGSEQYF
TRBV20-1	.	CSAREPNYEQYF
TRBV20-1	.	CSASLPLHRDGGTDTQYF
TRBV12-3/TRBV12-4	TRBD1	CASSQGQGGTKNIQYF
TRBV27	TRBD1	CASRDRGFSYEQYF
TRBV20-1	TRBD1	CSGIYGQGRQPQHF
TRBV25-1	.	CASSVQVEQYF
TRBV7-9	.	CASSLDGGNNQPQHF